This T cell receptor beta chain was observed in a study of cytomegalovirus exposure and HLA in healthy donors. Study conclusions and caveats: According to the study, roughly 160 TCR beta chains were cytomegalovirus-associated. Despite most TCR sequences being rare, some public TCRs occurred in many donors.

Comment on this clone: Its cognate antigen is unknown.

Use of 60 Vbeta and 13 Jbeta primers characterized the PCR. Produced via immunoSEQ multiplex PCR; TCRdb's table is partial and in-frame only. This table holds some 160,000 clones, around 72% found once. The V end was cut by 0 bases, the J end by 4 bases, with 7 bases between. The CDR3 extends over 14 amino acids. Germline loops: CDR1 MNHEY, CDR2 SMNVEV (reference sequence). The specimen was PBMCs. This chain connects TRBV27 to TRBJ1-3, with D uncertain. The TCR was taken from a man aged 35 to 55 in good health and CMV-seronegative. This CDR3 is CASSLSGGGNTIYF. CDR3 in DNA: TGTGCCAGCAGTTTATCGGGAGGGGGAAACACCATATATTTT.